Presented here are 4 T cell receptor beta chains from one specimen sequenced in a study of OX40 agonist ivuxolimab in advanced cancers. The library was prepared using the immunoSEQ multiplex PCR assay. TCRdb stores this immuneACCESS table with in-frame sequences only. Part of the clones is absent; in the studies checked, under half of the shortfall reflects unresolved V genes, and no reason is known for the rest. The table for this sample lists about 81,000 clones; 88% of them were counted only once. The top ten hold less than 0.6% of the sample. Sequencing was performed on CD4+ or CD8+ T cells sorted from blood, taken in a trial of the OX40 agonist ivuxolimab. The receptors originated from an adult with an advanced solid tumor such as melanoma, head and neck, liver or kidney cancer.

The V gene is TRBV5-1, the J gene TRBJ1-2; D gene unclear. V dropped 0 bases and J dropped 8 bases, with 11 bases sitting between them. Germline V lookup: CDR1 SGHRS, CDR2 YFSETQ. This CDR3 has 13 amino acids. The CDR3 protein is CASSLGPQQGYTF. The DNA for the CDR3 is TGCGCCAGCAGCTTGGGACCCCAGCAGGGCTACACCTTC.

This clone was seen a few times. This chain links TRBV13 with TRBJ2-3, with no clear D. CDR1 is PRHDT, CDR2 FYEKMQ, per germline (reference sequence). Trimming removed 5 bases at V and 1 base at J, with 10 bases between. The CDR3 is made up of 14 amino acids. CDR3 nucleotides: TGTGCCAGCAGCCTGCCTCCGGGCACAGATACGCAGTATTTT. The encoded protein is CASSLPPGTDTQYF.

The chain has TRBV19 and TRBJ1-1; D not resolved. The CDR3 spans 15 residues. Germline V lookup: CDR1 LNHDA, CDR2 SQIVND (reference sequence). The V and J ends lost 5 bases and 4 bases respectively, with 17 bases between them. The CDR3 loop is CASSPPLVWGTEAFF. DNA for the CDR3: TGTGCCAGTAGTCCACCCTTGGTCTGGGGCACTGAAGCTTTCTTT.

The chain joins TRBV19 to TRBJ1-4; D gene unclear. Between the trimmed V and J ends, which lost 3 bases and 0 bases, there was a span of 11 bases. This CDR3 has 16 amino acids. Germline CDR1 and CDR2: LNHDA and SQIVND (reference sequence). The CDR3 nucleotides read TGTGCCAGTAGTATTGTCCGGACGGCAACTAATGAAAAACTGTTTTTT. This translates into CASSIVRTATNEKLFF.